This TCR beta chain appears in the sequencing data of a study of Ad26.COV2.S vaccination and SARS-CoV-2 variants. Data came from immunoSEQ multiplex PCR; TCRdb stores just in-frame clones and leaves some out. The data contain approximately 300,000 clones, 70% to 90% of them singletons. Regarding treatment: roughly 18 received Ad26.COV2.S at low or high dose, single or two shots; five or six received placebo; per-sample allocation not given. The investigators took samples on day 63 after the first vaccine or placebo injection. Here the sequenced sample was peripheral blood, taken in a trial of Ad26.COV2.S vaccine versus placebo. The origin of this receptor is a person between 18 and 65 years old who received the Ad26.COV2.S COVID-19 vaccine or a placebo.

The CDR3 sequence is CATSRGQGQTYEQYF. The CDR3 nucleotides are TGTGCCACCAGCAGAGGCCAGGGACAGACCTACGAGCAGTACTTC. This chain uses TRBV15 with TRBJ2-7, with 7 nucleotides matching TRBD1. This CDR3 is 15 amino acids long. Germline loops: CDR1 LNHNV, CDR2 YYDKDF (reference sequence). V shed 1 base, J shed 2 bases, and the junction held 5 bases outside the gene matches.